This TCR beta chain was found in a study of blood T cells in healthy people across ages. Study-wide results and caveats: Age advanced and TCR beta diversity per million T cells fell, roughly linearly.

A second PCR of about 7 to 12 cycles used a sample-barcoded 5' primer and a J-beta primer mix. Each CDR3 protein gets one entry after TCRdb re-called the 5' RACE reads with MiXCR. This sample has 1.5 million to 2 million distinct CDR3 sequences, with about 50% found just once. Concerning this clonotype: Its antigen is unidentified.

Sample: blood. This TCR was recovered from a woman aged 40 to 55 in good health.

The CDR3 bases are TGCGCCAGCAGCCAAGATCCGGGACAGCTGGCCTATGGCTACACCTTC. It specifies CASSQDPGQLAYGYTF. The chain couples TRBV4-1 to TRBJ1-2; 7 nucleotides agree with TRBD1. Germline CDR1 reads MGHRA; CDR2 reads YSYEKL. This CDR3 contains 16 residues. With 0 bases clipped from V and 4 bases from J, the junction kept 8 bases outside the gene matches.